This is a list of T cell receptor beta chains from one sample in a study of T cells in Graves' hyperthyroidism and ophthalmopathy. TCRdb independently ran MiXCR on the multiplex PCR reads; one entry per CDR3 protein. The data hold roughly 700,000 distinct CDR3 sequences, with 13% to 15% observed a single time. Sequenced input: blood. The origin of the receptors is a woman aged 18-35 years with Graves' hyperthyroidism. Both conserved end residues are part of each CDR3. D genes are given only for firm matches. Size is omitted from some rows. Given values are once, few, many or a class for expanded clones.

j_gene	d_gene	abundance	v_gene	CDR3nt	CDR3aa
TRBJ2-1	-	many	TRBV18	TGTGCCAGCTCACCATCCCGGGAGTCATGGAATGAGCAGTTCTTC	CASSPSRESWNEQFF
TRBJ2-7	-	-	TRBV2	TGTGCCAGCAGTGAATGGGCGGCCGGCTCCTACGAGCAGTACTTC	CASSEWAAGSYEQYF
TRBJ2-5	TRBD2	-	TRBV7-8	TGTGCCAGCAGCTTAGCAGGGTTACTAGCGGGAACCGGAGAGACCCAGTACTTC	CASSLAGLLAGTGETQYF
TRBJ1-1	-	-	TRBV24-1	TGTGCCACCAGTGATTTGTCAGATACTGAAGCTTTCTTT	CATSDLSDTEAFF
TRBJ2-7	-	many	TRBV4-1	TGCGCCAGCAGCCAAGAGCCGGGACCTAGCTCCTACGAGCAGTACTTC	CASSQEPGPSSYEQYF
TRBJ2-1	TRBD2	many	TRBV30	TGTGCCTGGAATTGGGGACTAGAAAATGAGCAGTTCTTC	CAWNWGLENEQFF
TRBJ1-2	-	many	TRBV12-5	TGTGCTAGTGGTTCCCCCGGACTCCGAGGAGGCTACACCTTC	CASGSPGLRGGYTF
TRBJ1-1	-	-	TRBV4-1	TGCGCCAGCAACCCTCGAACGGGGTGGACTGAAGCTTTCTTT	CASNPRTGWTEAFF
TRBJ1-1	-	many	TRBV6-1	TGTGCCAGCCAAAAACAGCCCCAGCTTAGTGAAGCTTTCTTT	CASQKQPQLSEAFF
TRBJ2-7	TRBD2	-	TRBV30	TGTGCCTGGTCTCGGGAGGGCCTATACGAGCAGTACTTC	CAWSREGLYEQYF
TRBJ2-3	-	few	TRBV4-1	TGCGCCAGCAGCCAAGGGATTTCGGGACTGCAATTGGATACGCAGTATTTT	CASSQGISGLQLDTQYF
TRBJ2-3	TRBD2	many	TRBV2	TGTGCCAGCAAACCTAGGACTAGCGGGAGCCCAGATACGCAGTATTTT	CASKPRTSGSPDTQYF
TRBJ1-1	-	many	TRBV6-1	TGTGCCAGCAGGTCTCAGGGATGGGGCACTGAAGCTTTCTTT	CASRSQGWGTEAFF
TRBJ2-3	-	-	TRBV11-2	TGTGCCAGCAGCCGACCTTCACCCAGAACTAGCACAGAAACGCAGTATTTT	CASSRPSPRTSTETQYF
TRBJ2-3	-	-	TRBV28	TGTGCCAGCAGTTTAGGCCAGACCTTCACAGATACGCAGTATTTT	CASSLGQTFTDTQYF
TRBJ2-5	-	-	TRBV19	TGTGCCAGTAGTATCCTCACAGGGTCCCCCCAAGAGACCCAGTACTTC	CASSILTGSPQETQYF
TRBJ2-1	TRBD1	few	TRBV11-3	TGTGCCAGCAGTCCGAGGACAGGGTGGCCAGGGGGTGAGCAGTTCTTC	CASSPRTGWPGGEQFF
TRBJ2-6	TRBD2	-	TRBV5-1	TGCGCCAGCTCCCGACTAGCGGTAACCGACTCTGGGGCCAACGTCCTGACTTTC	CASSRLAVTDSGANVLTF
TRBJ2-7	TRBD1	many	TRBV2	TGTGCCAGCAGGTACATTGGGACAGGGAAGTCCTACGAGCAGTACTTC	CASRYIGTGKSYEQYF
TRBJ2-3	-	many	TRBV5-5	TGTGCCAGCAGCTCCTCTACCTACCCGACAGATACGCAGTATTTT	CASSSSTYPTDTQYF
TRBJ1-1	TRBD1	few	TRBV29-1	TGCAGCGTCGCCAAGGGCGGGACAGGGAACACTGAAGCTTTCTTT	CSVAKGGTGNTEAFF
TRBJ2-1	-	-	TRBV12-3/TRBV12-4	TGTGCCAGCAGTTTTGACAGCTGGAGCTCCTACAATGAGCAGTTCTTC	CASSFDSWSSYNEQFF